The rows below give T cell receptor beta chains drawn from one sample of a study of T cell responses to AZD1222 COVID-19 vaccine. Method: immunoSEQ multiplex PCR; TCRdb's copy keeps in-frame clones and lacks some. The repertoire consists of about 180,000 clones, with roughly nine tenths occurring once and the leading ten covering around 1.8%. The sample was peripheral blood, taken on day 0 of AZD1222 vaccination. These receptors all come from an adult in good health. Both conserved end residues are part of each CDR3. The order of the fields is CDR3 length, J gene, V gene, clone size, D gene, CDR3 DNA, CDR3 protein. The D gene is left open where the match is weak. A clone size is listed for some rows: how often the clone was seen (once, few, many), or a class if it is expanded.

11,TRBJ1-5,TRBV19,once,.,TGTGCCAGTCAACAGGGACAGCCCCAGCATTTT,CASQQGQPQHF
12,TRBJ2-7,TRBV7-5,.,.,TGTGCCAGAACCAGGACAGGGGACGAGCAGTACTTC,CARTRTGDEQYF
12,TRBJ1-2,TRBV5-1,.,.,TGCGCCAGCAGCCATGGACAGTATGGCTACACCTTC,CASSHGQYGYTF
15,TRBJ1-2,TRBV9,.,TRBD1,TGTGCCAGCAGTGCCGGACAGGGGGCGGGCTATGGCTACACCTTC,CASSAGQGAGYGYTF
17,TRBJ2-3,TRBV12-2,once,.,TGTGCAAGTCGCTGCGGGACTAGCGGGGATTGCACAGATACGCAGTATTTT,CASRCGTSGDCTDTQYF
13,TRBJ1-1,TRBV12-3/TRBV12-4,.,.,TGTGCCAGCAGTCCACAAATGAACACTGAAGCTTTCTTT,CASSPQMNTEAFF
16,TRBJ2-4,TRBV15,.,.,TGTGCCACCAGCAGCCAGGGACCCGTAGCCAAAAACATTCAGTACTTC,CATSSQGPVAKNIQYF
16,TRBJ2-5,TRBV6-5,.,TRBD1,TGTGCCAGCAGTTACAGGACAGGGTGGCAGGGGGAGACCCAGTACTTC,CASSYRTGWQGETQYF
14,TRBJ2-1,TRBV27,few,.,TGTGCCAGCAGTTTGGCGAAGTACTACAATGAGCAGTTCTTC,CASSLAKYYNEQFF
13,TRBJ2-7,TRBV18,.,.,TGTGCCAGCTCACCCGGACTCTACGACGAGCAGTACTTC,CASSPGLYDEQYF
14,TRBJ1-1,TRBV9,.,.,TGTGCCAGCAGCGTAGGGGTGGGGGCCCCTGAAGCTTTCTTT,CASSVGVGAPEAFF
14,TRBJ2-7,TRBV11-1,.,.,TGTGCCAGCAGCTTAGAGGGGCAAACCTACGAGCAGTACTTC,CASSLEGQTYEQYF
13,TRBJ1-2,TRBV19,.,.,TGTGCCAGTAGTATATTGGGGGACTATGGCTACACCTTC,CASSILGDYGYTF
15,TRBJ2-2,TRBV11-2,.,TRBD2,TGTGCCAGCAGTTTAGCGGGAGGGGACACCGGGGAGCTGTTTTTT,CASSLAGGDTGELFF
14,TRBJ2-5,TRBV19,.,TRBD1,TGTGCCAGTAGTGCCGGGACAGGGGGAGAGACCCAGTACTTC,CASSAGTGGETQYF
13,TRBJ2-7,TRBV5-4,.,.,TGTGCCAGCAGCTTATATCAGGGCTACGAGCAGTACTTC,CASSLYQGYEQYF
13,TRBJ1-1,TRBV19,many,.,TGTGCCAGTGGTGCGTTGGTGAACACTGAAGCTTTCTTT,CASGALVNTEAFF
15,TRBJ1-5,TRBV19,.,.,TGTGCCAGTAGTTGGTCTGGGGGAAACAATCAGCCCCAGCATTTT,CASSWSGGNNQPQHF
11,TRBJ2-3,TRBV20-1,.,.,TGCAGTGCCCCCCTCGTGGGCACGCAGTATTTT,CSAPLVGTQYF
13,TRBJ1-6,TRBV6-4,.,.,TGTGCCAGCAGTGGAAAGGCTAATTCACCCCTCCACTTT,CASSGKANSPLHF
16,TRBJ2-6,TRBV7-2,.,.,TGTGCCAGCAGCCTCTGGGACGTCTCTGGGGCCAACGTCCTGACTTTC,CASSLWDVSGANVLTF
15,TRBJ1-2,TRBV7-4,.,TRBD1,TGTGCCAGCAGCTTCCGTCCCGGGACAGGGAATGGCTACACCTTC,CASSFRPGTGNGYTF
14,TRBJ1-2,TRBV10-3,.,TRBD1,TGTGCCATCAGTGAGACAGGGACAGGGGATGGCTACACCTTC,CAISETGTGDGYTF
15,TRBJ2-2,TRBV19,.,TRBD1,TGTGCCAGCTCACAGGGGGCGCCGGGCACCGGGGAGCTGTTTTTT,CASSQGAPGTGELFF
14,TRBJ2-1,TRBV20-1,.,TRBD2,TGCAGTGCTAGTTCGGGACTAACTTACAATGAGCAGTTCTTC,CSASSGLTYNEQFF
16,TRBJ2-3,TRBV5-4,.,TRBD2,TGTGCCAGCAGCTCGGGACTAGCGGGACGCACAGATACGCAGTATTTT,CASSSGLAGRTDTQYF
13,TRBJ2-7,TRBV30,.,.,TGTGCCTGGAGTATCCCCTCGGGGTGGAAGCAGTACTTC,CAWSIPSGWKQYF
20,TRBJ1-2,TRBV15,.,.,TGTGCCACCAGCAGACACAACCTCAAATCGGGACGCCGCAGCCACTATGGCTACACCTTC,CATSRHNLKSGRRSHYGYTF
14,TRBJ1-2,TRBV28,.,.,TGTGCCAGCAGCTACCCGGGGGGAAGTGAGGGCTACACCTTC,CASSYPGGSEGYTF
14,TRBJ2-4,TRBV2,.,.,TGTGCCAGCAGGAACAGGGCAACTGGGGACATTCAGTACTTC,CASRNRATGDIQYF
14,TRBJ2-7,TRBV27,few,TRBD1,TGTGCCAGCAGGGACAGGCCTTTCTCCTACGAGCAGTACTTC,CASRDRPFSYEQYF
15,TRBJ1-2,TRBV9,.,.,TGTGCCAGCAGCGTAGGGGATCGGTCTAACTATGGCTACACCTTC,CASSVGDRSNYGYTF
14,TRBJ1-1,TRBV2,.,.,TGTGCCAGCGGGGGCAGGGGAGCTCAAACTGAAGCTTTCTTT,CASGGRGAQTEAFF
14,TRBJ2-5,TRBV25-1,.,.,TGTGCCAGCAGTGAATATGGGTTTCACGAGACCCAGTACTTC,CASSEYGFHETQYF
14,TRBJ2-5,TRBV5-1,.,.,TGCGCCAGCAAAAAGACGAGGGACATCGAGACCCAGTACTTC,CASKKTRDIETQYF
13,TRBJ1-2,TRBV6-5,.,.,TGTGCCAGCAGTTCATCGGGCCGCTATGGCTACACCTTC,CASSSSGRYGYTF
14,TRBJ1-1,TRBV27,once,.,TGTGCCAGCAGTTGGTTCAGCGGGAACACTGAAGCTTTCTTT,CASSWFSGNTEAFF
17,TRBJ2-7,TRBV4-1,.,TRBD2,TGCGCCAGCAGCCTGAAATCCAGCGGGGAAGGTATCTACGAGCAGTACTTC,CASSLKSSGEGIYEQYF
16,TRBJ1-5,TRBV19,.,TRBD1,TGTGCCAGTAGTACAAACGACAGGGGACTCAATCAGCCCCAGCATTTT,CASSTNDRGLNQPQHF
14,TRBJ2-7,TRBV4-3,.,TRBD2,TGCGCCAGCAGCCAAGGAGCGGGGGTTGGGGAGCAGTACTTC,CASSQGAGVGEQYF
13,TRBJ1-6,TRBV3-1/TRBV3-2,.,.,TGTGCCAGCAGCCAAGATAAGAATTCACCCCTCCACTTT,CASSQDKNSPLHF
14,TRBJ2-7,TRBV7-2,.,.,TGTGCCAGCAGCTTAGGCCCCCAGCCTAAGGGGCAGTACTTC,CASSLGPQPKGQYF
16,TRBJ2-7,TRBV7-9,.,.,TGTGCCAGCAGCCGTGAGCCCGGGACACTGCAGGGCGAGCAGTACTTC,CASSREPGTLQGEQYF
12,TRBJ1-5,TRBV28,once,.,TGTGCCAGCCGCCGCTTGAATCAGCCCCAGCATTTT,CASRRLNQPQHF
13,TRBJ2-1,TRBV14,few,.,TGTGCCAGCAGCCAATCGACTAGGAATGAGCAGTTCTTC,CASSQSTRNEQFF
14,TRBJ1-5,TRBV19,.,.,TGTGCCAGTAGTATGAGTTGGGGTGAACAGCCCCAGCATTTT,CASSMSWGEQPQHF
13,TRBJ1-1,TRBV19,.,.,TGTGCCATCAGCTATGGGGGCAGCGCTGAAGCTTTCTTT,CAISYGGSAEAFF
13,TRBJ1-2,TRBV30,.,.,TGTGCCTACCTAATGAGAGCGAACTATGGCTACACCTTC,CAYLMRANYGYTF
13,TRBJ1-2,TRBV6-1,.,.,TGTGCCAGCAGTGAATTGGGGAACTATGGCTACACCTTC,CASSELGNYGYTF
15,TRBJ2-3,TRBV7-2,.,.,TGTGCCAGCAGCTTAGAGTTGACGGGGCCAGATACGCAGTATTTT,CASSLELTGPDTQYF
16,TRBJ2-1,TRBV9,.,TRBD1,TGTGCCAGCAGCGGAAGAAGGACAGGGACAAACAATGAGCAGTTCTTC,CASSGRRTGTNNEQFF
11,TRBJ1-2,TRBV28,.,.,TGTGCCAGCAAGGACACTCTTGGCTACACCTTC,CASKDTLGYTF
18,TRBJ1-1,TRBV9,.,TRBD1,TGTGCCAGCAGCATCAACTCGCGAGAGGGGGCGGAGAACACTGAAGCTTTCTTT,CASSINSREGAENTEAFF
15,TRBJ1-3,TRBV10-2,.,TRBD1,TGCGCCAGCGGAGTGACAGGGGGCTCGGGAAACACCATATATTTT,CASGVTGGSGNTIYF
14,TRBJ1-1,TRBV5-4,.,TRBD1,TGTGCCAGCAGCTTGCAGGGGGTGAACACTGAAGCTTTCTTT,CASSLQGVNTEAFF